One sample yielded the 18 T cell receptor beta chains listed below, sequenced in a study of shared clonotypes between healthy human individuals. Naive CD8 cells, CD45RO-negative and positively selected for CCR7, excluded terminally differentiated effector memory CD45RA+ cells. Assay used: immunoSEQ multiplex PCR; TCRdb lists only in-frame clones, some missing. The data show more than 2 million clones, about 95% seen once. Material: naive CD8+ T cells sorted from blood. All receptors come from a man younger than 35 in good health.

CDR3 in amino acids: CASSPGNLRADEQYF. CDR3 coding DNA: TGTGCCAGCAGCCCCGGGAATTTACGAGCAGACGAGCAGTACTTC. The chain recombines TRBV9 with TRBJ2-7, with a weak D call TRBD2 (5 bases). The germline CDR1 and CDR2 sequences are SGDLS and YYNGEE. CDR3 length equals 15 residues. The V end was cut by 4 bases, the J end by 5 bases, with 19 bases between.

The rearrangement joins TRBV27 to TRBJ2-7, with D possibly matching TRBD2 (6 bases). V lost 4 bases and J 2 bases, leaving 18 bases between the germline ends. The CDR3 spans 16 residues. Germline V gene sequence: CDR1 MNHEY, CDR2 SMNVEV (reference sequence). The chain's CDR3 is CASSSQTAAGTYEQYF. The DNA of the CDR3 is TGTGCCAGCAGTTCTCAAACAGCCGCGGGAACCTACGAGCAGTACTTC.

The J gene is TRBJ2-7, the V gene TRBV7-6, with D possibly matching TRBD2 (5 bases). Germline V gives CDR1 SGHVS, CDR2 FNYEAQ. V lost 5 bases to trimming and J lost 5 bases, with 13 bases between them. This CDR3 has 13 residues. CDR3 in amino acids: CASSPSGPNEQYF. CDR3 nucleotide sequence: TGTGCCAGCAGCCCAAGCGGCCCGAACGAGCAGTACTTC. Using reference TRBV7-6 and TRBJ2-7 for the parts outside the CDR3, the full variable domain is GAGVSQSPRYKVTKRGQDVALRCDPISGHVSLYWYRQALGQGPEFLTYFNYEAQQDKSGLPNDRFSAERPEGSISTLTIQRTEQRDSAMYRCASSPSGPNEQYFGPGTRLTVT.

V usage is TRBV7-9 and J usage is TRBJ1-1, with 7 nucleotides matching TRBD1. From germline, CDR1 is SEHNR and CDR2 FQNEAQ (reference sequence). Trimming at V came to 5 bases and at J to 4 bases, leaving 7 bases not matched to a gene. CDR3 length: 14 residues. In nucleotides, the CDR3 is TGTGCCAGCAGCCCCCAGGGGGTTGGCACTGAAGCTTTCTTT. This gives the protein CASSPQGVGTEAFF.

The chain employs TRBV2 and TRBJ1-2; 7 bases fit TRBD1. The ends lost 4 bases at V and 4 bases at J; junction bases unmatched: 6. The CDR3 is 14 amino acids. Germline V gene data show CDR1 as SNHLY and CDR2 as FYNNEI. CDR3 in DNA: TGTGCCAGCAGTGGAACCGAGGGGGCCTATGGCTACACCTTC. Translated: CASSGTEGAYGYTF.

This clone was detected only once. Other DNA sequences in the sample encode the same CDR3. V usage is TRBV11-2 and J usage is TRBJ2-3; D gene ambiguous. Trimming cost V 6 bases and J 6 bases, with 10 bases left between them. The CDR3 sequence is 12 residues long. Per germline, CDR1 SGHAT and CDR2 FQNNGV. CDR3 nucleotides: TGTGCCAGCAGTTCAAGGGTCGATACGCAGTATTTT. This sequence encodes CASSSRVDTQYF.

The J gene is TRBJ2-1, the V gene TRBV6-1, with TRBD1 matching over 10 bases. V lost 3 bases to trimming and J lost 5 bases; unmatched junction nucleotides: 4. Germline CDR1 MNHNS, CDR2 SASEGT. This CDR3 region has 15 residues. The CDR3 nucleotides read TGTGCCAGCAGTGACCCCGGGACAGGGGACAATGAGCAGTTCTTC. As protein: CASSDPGTGDNEQFF.

The chain is built from TRBV4-1 and TRBJ2-3; 9 nucleotides match TRBD2. CDR1 MGHRA and CDR2 YSYEKL come from the germline V gene. The V segment lost 1 base and the J segment 12 bases; nucleotides outside the gene matches: 5. The CDR3 totals 13 residues. The CDR3 region is CASSQAGTSHQYF. Written as DNA, the CDR3 is TGCGCCAGCAGCCAAGCCGGGACTAGCCATCAGTATTTT.

The rearrangement links TRBV2 to TRBJ2-3; TRBD2 matches at 8 bases. CDR3 length: 15 amino acids. Germline V CDR1 and CDR2: SNHLY, FYNNEI. V was clipped by 6 bases and J by 2 bases; unmatched bases: 7. CDR3 sequence reads: CASRGAGGNTDTQYF. The CDR3 coding sequence is TGTGCCAGCAGGGGGGCGGGAGGCAACACAGATACGCAGTATTTT.

About this clone: This same CDR3 is encoded by further DNA sequences in the sample. The V call is TRBV9, the J call TRBJ2-7, with TRBD2 identical over 9 bases. The CDR3 runs 14 residues. Germline V gives CDR1 SGDLS, CDR2 YYNGEE. V gave up 3 bases and J gave up 3 bases; unmatched junction bases: 4. The CDR3 coding sequence is TGTGCCAGCAGCGCCGGACTAGCGAGCTACGAGCAGTACTTC. It yields the protein CASSAGLASYEQYF.

The chain links TRBV4-1 to TRBJ1-1, with 7 bases fitting TRBD1. After removal of 0 bases from V and 0 bases from J, the junction contained 7 bases not matched to a gene. The CDR3 consists of 17 residues. CDR1 and CDR2 (germline): MGHRA, YSYEKL. The CDR3, as DNA: TGCGCCAGCAGCCAAGAGTTGGCAGGGGGATTGAACACTGAAGCTTTCTTT. Encoded protein: CASSQELAGGLNTEAFF.

V gene TRBV29-1 combines with J gene TRBJ2-3, with 7 bases fitting TRBD1. This CDR3 is 16 amino acids long. With V trimmed by 1 base and J by 0 bases, 7 bases remained unmatched. From germline, CDR1 is SQVTM and CDR2 ANQGSEA. The CDR3 reads CSVEGDSVISTDTQYF. Here the CDR3 DNA reads TGCAGCGTTGAAGGGGACAGCGTGATTAGCACAGATACGCAGTATTTT.

The chain uses TRBV10-2 and TRBJ2-7, with 7 bases matching TRBD1. V was clipped by 7 bases and J by 0 bases; unmatched bases: 6. Per germline, CDR1 WSHSY and CDR2 SAAADI. CDR3 size: 14 residues. CDR3 loop: CASMNRGFSYEQYF. CDR3 DNA sequence: TGCGCCAGCATGAACAGGGGATTCTCCTACGAGCAGTACTTC.

This rearrangement joins TRBV9 to TRBJ2-2; 13 bases map to TRBD2. Looked up from germline, CDR1 is SGDLS and CDR2 is YYNGEE. The CDR3 runs 16 residues. The ends lost 4 bases at V and 3 bases at J; junction bases unmatched: 3. The CDR3 is CASSSTSGRDTGELFF. The CDR3 bases are TGTGCCAGCAGCTCAACTAGCGGGAGGGACACCGGGGAGCTGTTTTTT. The entire variable domain, with the rest obtained from reference TRBV9 and TRBJ2-2, is as follows: DSGVTQTPKHLITATGQRVTLRCSPRSGDLSVYWYQQSLDQGLQFLIQYYNGEERAKGNILERFSAQQFPDLHSELNLSSLELGDSALYFCASSSTSGRDTGELFFGEGSRLTVL.

This chain connects TRBV6-1 to TRBJ1-4; TRBD1 matches 9 bases. The V and J ends lost 4 bases and 4 bases, in that order; junction bases with no gene match: 10. CDR1 and CDR2 from the germline V gene are MNHNS and SASEGT. The CDR3 has 17 amino acids. The CDR3 loop is CASSGLPTGGLNEKLFF. In DNA form, the CDR3 reads TGTGCCAGCAGTGGGCTACCTACAGGGGGCCTTAATGAAAAACTGTTTTTT.

The chain uses TRBV28 and TRBJ1-4, with no clear D. Germline lookup yields CDR1 MDHEN and CDR2 SYDVKM. V lost 3 bases and J lost 0, with 14 bases in between. The CDR3 loop spans 17 amino acids. CDR3 bases: TGTGCCAGCAGTTTGCTCGGGTCCCCTGCAACTAATGAAAAACTGTTTTTT. Amino acids: CASSLLGSPATNEKLFF.

The CDR3 bases are TGTGCCAGCAGCTTGGTAGGGGGCGACTATGGCTACACCTTC. Its translation: CASSLVGGDYGYTF. This rearrangement joins TRBV5-5 to TRBJ1-2; the match to TRBD1 covers 7 bases. The V and J ends lost 0 bases and 3 bases, in that order; junction bases with no gene match: 2. This CDR3 comprises 14 residues. CDR1 and CDR2 from the germline V gene are SGHKS and YYEKEE (reference sequence).

The chain has TRBV9 and TRBJ1-1; D is undetermined. V was pared by 4 bases and J by 6 bases, with 13 bases between. CDR1 and CDR2 from the germline V gene are SGDLS and YYNGEE. This CDR3 spans 13 amino acids. CDR3 protein: CASSSPPFPEAFF. The CDR3 DNA follows: TGTGCCAGCAGCTCTCCCCCCTTCCCTGAAGCTTTCTTT.